This entry features one T cell receptor beta chain sequence. What it binds is unknown. The assay was immunoSEQ multiplex PCR, and TCRdb's table has in-frame clones only and misses some. This sample has approximately 170,000 clones, with 91% found just once. This sample was included in a study of cytomegalovirus exposure and HLA in healthy donors. Across the whole study: The same platform was used for the 120 validation repertoires and the approximately 700 first-cohort repertoires, a later analysis reported.

General study findings and limits: The listing of 150 or so TCR beta chains classed them as cytomegalovirus-associated.

The germline V and J ends were trimmed by 1 base and 0 bases, with 16 bases remaining between them. This CDR3 comprises 18 residues. Germline V gives CDR1 SGHAT, CDR2 FQNNGV. The chain joins TRBV11-2 to TRBJ2-1; D possibly corresponds to TRBD2 (6 bases). The source is a woman aged 18-29 years in good health and CMV-seropositive. The sample consisted of PBMCs. The CDR3 protein is CASSLASAGPSSYNEQFF. The CDR3 nucleotides are TGTGCCAGCAGCTTAGCTTCGGCGGGACCTAGCTCCTACAATGAGCAGTTCTTC.